This T cell receptor beta chain was captured in a study of T cells after yellow fever vaccination. Study-wide results and caveats: Clones from primary vaccination mostly reappeared after the booster (about 97% CD4, over 85% CD8). Only a minor proportion of clonotypes was detected across both CD4 and CD8 compartments.

This clonotype was counted a few times. Its antigen is as yet unknown. Template switching by 5'RACE produced TCR cDNA, adding a universal primer site and UMIs. TCRdb redid the calling of the 5' RACE reads with MiXCR, one entry per CDR3 protein. The table has nearly 550,000 distinct CDR3 sequences, 15% to 20% seen once. The material sequenced was PBMCs, taken 15 days after the yellow fever booster vaccination. The source of this sequence is a man aged 25-45 years who received the YFV17D yellow fever vaccine.

CDR3 in amino acids: CSLQGRGVTEQYF. CDR3 DNA: TGCAGTCTCCAGGGGAGAGGGGTCACCGAGCAGTACTTC. The chain recombines TRBV20-1 with TRBJ2-7, with a tentative D call TRBD1 (6 bases). Looked up from germline, CDR1 is DFQATT and CDR2 is SNEGSKA (reference sequence). CDR3 length equals 13 residues. V lost 8 bases to trimming and J lost 6 bases, with 20 bases between them.